The entry below gives a single T cell receptor (beta chain) sequence along with its context. The junction does not match germline at one end; this may be a read error. The authors ran a second PCR of roughly 6 to 12 cycles using a sample-barcoded 5' primer and a J-beta primer mix. TCRdb passed the 5' RACE reads through MiXCR, listing each CDR3 protein once. This repertoire shows almost 800,000 distinct CDR3 sequences, over 45% found once; its top ten account for about 20%. This entry comes from a study of blood T cells in healthy people across ages. The germline CDR1 and CDR2 sequences are MNHNS and SASEGT. CDR3 length equals 13 residues.

The receptor's source is a young man in good health. The genes are TRBV6-1 and TRBJ1-2; D is possibly TRBD1 (6 bases). The sample consisted of blood. The CDR3 here is CASREAGVSPHTF. CDR3 sequence (DNA): TGTGCCAGCAGAGAAGCAGGGGTGTCCCCACACACCTTC.